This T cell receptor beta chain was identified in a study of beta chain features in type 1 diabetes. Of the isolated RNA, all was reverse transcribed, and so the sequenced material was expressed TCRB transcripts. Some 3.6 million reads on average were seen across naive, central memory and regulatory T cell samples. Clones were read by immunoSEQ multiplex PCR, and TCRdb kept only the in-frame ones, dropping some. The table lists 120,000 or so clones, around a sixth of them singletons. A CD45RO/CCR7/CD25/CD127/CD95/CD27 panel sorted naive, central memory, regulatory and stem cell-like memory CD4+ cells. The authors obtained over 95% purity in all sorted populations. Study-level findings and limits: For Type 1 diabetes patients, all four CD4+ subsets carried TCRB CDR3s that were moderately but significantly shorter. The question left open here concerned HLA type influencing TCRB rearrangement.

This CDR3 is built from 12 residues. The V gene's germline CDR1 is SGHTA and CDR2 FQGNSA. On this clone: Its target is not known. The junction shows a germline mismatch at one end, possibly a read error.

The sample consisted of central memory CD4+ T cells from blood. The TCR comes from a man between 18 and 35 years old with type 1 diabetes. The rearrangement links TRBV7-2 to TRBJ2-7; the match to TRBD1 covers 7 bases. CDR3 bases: TGTGCCAGCAGCTCTAACAGGGGCTCGCTGGACTTC. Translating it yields CASSSNRGSLDF.